This T cell receptor beta chain emerged from a study of beta chain features in type 1 diabetes. Study outcomes and limitations: All four CD4+ subsets of Type 1 diabetes patients contained TCRB CDR3s that were moderately but significantly shorter. VDJ junctions in type 1 diabetes patients carried more deletions and fewer insertions. Although PCR might favor shorter templates, it would do so equally in patients and controls.

The CDR3 runs 17 residues. Trimming took off 3 bases at V and 1 base at J, with 16 bases between the two ends. Germline V gives CDR1 MDHEN, CDR2 SYDVKM. The isolated RNA, all of it, was reverse transcribed, so expressed TCRB transcripts were what got sequenced. An average approximately 4 million reads came from naive, central memory and regulatory T cell samples. The protocol was immunoSEQ multiplex PCR, while the TCRdb copy is restricted to in-frame clones and leaves out a portion. The sample includes 810,000 or so clones, 15% to 20% seen only once; the top ten take 0.023%. This clone has more than one count but fewer than ten. Its antigen is not identified.

The V gene is TRBV28, the J gene TRBJ2-1; D may be TRBD2 (7 bases). Sequencing used naive CD4+ T cells from blood. This clonotype was sampled from a woman between 18 and 29 years old in good health. CDR3 nucleotides: TGTGCCAGCAGTTTGGCGGGGGCCGGAAGGTCCTACAATGAGCAGTTCTTC. Encoded protein: CASSLAGAGRSYNEQFF.